This T cell receptor beta chain was identified in a study of OX40 agonist ivuxolimab in advanced cancers. Clones were sequenced by immunoSEQ multiplex PCR, and TCRdb holds only the in-frame ones, with some missing. The profile shows about 45,000 clones, about 90% of them singletons. The CDR3 spans 15 residues. V lost 5 bases, J lost 6 bases, and 19 bases lay in between. Germline V gene sequence: CDR1 SGHTA, CDR2 FQGTGA. This receptor was taken from an adult with an advanced solid tumor such as melanoma, head and neck, liver or kidney cancer. The V and J genes are TRBV7-3 and TRBJ1-1; D unclear. The sample consisted of CD4+ or CD8+ T cells sorted from blood, taken in a trial of the OX40 agonist ivuxolimab. The CDR3 is CASSPTAQVISEAFF. CDR3 DNA: TGTGCCAGCAGCCCCACCGCCCAGGTAATCTCTGAAGCTTTCTTT.